The present entry profiles one T cell receptor beta chain with its context. The CDR3 length is 13 residues. The germline V gene encodes CDR1 SGHVS and CDR2 FQNEAQ. Trimming pared 4 bases from V and 2 bases from J, leaving 9 bases between. This sample is drawn from a study of T cell changes during pregnancy in multiple sclerosis. TCRdb's table, derived via immunoSEQ multiplex PCR, lists solely in-frame clones and lacks some. The data show tens of thousands of clones, about 88% seen once. The clonotype was recovered from a female donor in good health, enrolled as a control in a pregnancy study. Sequences were derived from peripheral blood, sampled in the first trimester of pregnancy. This sequence joins TRBV7-8 and TRBJ2-7; D gene uncertain. For the CDR3, the DNA is TGTGCCAGCAGCTCAGTTGTACCCTACGAGCAGTACTTC. It is translated as CASSSVVPYEQYF.